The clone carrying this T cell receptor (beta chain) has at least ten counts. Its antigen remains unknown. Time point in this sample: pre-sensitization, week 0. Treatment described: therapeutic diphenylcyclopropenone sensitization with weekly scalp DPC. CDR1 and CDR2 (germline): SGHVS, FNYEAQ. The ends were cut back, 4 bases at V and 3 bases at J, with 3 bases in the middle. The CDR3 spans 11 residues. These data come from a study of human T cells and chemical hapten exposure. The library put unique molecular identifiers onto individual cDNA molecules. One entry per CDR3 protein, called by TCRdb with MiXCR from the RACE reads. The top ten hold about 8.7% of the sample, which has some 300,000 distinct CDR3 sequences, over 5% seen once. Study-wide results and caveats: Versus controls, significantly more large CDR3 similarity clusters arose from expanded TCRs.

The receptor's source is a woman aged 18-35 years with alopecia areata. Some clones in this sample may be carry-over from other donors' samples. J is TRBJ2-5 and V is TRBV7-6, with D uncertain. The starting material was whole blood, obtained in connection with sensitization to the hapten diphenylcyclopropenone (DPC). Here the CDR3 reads CASSYEETQYF. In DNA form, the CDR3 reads TGTGCCAGCAGCTATGAAGAGACCCAGTACTTC. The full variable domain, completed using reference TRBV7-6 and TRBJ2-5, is GAGVSQSPRYKVTKRGQDVALRCDPISGHVSLYWYRQALGQGPEFLTYFNYEAQQDKSGLPNDRFSAERPEGSISTLTIQRTEQRDSAMYRCASSYEETQYFGPGTRLLVL.